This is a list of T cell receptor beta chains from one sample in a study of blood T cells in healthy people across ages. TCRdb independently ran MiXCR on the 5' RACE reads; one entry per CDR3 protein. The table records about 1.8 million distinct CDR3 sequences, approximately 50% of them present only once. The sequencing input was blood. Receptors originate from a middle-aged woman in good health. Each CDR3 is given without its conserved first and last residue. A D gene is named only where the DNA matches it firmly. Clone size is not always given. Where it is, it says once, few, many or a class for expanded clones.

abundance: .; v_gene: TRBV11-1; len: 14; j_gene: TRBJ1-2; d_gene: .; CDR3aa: ASSVGTAVGDYGYT
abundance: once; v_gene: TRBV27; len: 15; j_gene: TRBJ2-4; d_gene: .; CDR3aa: ASSLTSRVGAKNIRY
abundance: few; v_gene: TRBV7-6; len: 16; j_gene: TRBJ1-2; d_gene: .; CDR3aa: ASSFPGWPTTPNYGYT
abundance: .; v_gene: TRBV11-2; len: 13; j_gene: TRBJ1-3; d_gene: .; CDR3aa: ASSLDPGSGNTIY
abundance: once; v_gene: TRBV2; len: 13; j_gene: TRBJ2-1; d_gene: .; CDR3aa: ASGLKKTSYNEQF
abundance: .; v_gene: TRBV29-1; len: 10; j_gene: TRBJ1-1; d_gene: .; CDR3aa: SATGQNTEAF
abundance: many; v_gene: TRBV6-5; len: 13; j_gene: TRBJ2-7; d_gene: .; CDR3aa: ASSYSAGSSYEQY
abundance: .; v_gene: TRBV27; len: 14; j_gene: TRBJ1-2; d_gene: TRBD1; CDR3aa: ASSLTGDSNYYGYT
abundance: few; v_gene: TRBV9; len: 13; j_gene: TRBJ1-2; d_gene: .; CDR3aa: ASSVANTMSYGYT
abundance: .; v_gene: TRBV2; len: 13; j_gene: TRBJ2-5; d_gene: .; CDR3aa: ASSGGTLFYNEQY
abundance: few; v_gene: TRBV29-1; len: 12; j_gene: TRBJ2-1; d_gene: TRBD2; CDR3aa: SVETSGFAVEQF
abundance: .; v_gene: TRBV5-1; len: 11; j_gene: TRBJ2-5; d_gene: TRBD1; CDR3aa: ASAGTVQETQY
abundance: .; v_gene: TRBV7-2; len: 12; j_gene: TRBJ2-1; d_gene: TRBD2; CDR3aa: ASSLERGLGEQF
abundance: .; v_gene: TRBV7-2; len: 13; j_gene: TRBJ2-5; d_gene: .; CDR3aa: ASSLGGIGQETQY
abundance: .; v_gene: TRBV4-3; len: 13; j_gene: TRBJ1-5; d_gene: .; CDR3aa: ASSLSRNSNQPQH
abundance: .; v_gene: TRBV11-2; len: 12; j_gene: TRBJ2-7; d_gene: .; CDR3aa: ASSVGLNSYEQY
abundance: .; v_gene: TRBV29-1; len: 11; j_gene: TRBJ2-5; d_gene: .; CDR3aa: SVATGGFETQY
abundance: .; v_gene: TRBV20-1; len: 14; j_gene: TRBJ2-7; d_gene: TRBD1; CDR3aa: SARDLGTAISYEQY
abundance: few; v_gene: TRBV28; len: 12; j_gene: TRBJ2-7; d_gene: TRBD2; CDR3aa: ASSTPSGGCEQY
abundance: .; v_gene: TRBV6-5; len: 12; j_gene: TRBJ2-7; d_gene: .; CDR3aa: AGSYKGDSYEQY
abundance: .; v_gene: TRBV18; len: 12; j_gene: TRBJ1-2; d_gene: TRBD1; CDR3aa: ASSGQGLSDGYT
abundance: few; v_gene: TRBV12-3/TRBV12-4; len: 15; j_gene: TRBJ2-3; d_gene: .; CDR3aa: ASSLGRRGRSTDTQY
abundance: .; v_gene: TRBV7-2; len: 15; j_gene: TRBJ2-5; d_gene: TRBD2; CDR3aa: ASSLGLAGGSSETQY
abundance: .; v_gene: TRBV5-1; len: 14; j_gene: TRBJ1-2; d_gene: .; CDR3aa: ASSLEGGPTAYGYT
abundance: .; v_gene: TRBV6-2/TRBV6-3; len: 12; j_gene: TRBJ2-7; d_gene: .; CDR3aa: ASNCPTATYEQY
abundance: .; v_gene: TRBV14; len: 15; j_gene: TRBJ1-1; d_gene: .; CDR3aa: ASSQSVRDYRGSEAF
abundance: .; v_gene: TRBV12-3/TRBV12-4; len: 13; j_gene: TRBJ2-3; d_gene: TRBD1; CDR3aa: ASSLWDREGDTQY
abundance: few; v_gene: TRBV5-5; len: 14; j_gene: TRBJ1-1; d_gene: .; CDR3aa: ASSSSIPGHFTEAF
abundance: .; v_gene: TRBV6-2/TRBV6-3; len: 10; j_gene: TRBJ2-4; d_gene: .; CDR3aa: ASSYELEWQY
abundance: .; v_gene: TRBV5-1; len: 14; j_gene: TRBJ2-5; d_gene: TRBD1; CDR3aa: TSSWTYRGRQETQY
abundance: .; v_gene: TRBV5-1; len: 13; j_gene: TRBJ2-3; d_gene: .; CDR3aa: ASSLEPGTADTQY
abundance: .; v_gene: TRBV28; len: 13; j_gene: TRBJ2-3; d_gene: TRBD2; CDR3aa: ASSPAGGPSWKQY
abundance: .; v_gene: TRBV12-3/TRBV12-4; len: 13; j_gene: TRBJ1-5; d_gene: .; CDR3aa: ASARGQLNNQPQH
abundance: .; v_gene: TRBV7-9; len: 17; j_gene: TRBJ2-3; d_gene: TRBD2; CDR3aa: ASSHRGPLAGDSTDTQY
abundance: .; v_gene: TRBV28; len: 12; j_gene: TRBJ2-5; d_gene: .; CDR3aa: ASTHWSVKETQY
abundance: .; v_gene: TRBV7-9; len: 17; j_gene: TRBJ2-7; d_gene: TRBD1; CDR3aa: ASSLYSLKPGQGGNEQY
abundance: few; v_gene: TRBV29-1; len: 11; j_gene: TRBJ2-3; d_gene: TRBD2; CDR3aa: SVSGGVTDTQY
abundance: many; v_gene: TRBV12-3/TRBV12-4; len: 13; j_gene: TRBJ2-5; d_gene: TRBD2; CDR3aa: ASSSVAGGRETQY
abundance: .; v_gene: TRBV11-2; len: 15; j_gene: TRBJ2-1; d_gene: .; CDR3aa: ASSSGLSGLTYNEQF
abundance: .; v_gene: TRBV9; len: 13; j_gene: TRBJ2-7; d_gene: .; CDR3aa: ASSVRGDLAYEQY
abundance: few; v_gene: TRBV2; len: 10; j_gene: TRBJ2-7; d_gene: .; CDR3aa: ASEGQPSEQY
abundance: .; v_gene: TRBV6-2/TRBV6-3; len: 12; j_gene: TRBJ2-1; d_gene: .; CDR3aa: ASSYSAGRAEQF
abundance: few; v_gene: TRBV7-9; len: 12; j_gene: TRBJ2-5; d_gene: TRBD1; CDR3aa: ASAPRQGQETQY
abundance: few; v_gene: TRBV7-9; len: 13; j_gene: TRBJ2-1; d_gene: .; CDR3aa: ASTTGTAPWNEQF
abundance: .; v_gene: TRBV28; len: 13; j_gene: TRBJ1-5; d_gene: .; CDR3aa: ASTRFRVSNQPQH
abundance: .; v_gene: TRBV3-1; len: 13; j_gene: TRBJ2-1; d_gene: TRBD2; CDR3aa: ASSQGRAGAGEQF
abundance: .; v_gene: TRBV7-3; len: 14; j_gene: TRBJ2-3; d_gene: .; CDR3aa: ASSQEGLPSRDTQY
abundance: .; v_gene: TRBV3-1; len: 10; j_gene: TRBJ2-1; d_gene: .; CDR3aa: ASSHRESGQF
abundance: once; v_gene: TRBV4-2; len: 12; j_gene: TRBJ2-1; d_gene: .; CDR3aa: ASSQEYRAVEQF